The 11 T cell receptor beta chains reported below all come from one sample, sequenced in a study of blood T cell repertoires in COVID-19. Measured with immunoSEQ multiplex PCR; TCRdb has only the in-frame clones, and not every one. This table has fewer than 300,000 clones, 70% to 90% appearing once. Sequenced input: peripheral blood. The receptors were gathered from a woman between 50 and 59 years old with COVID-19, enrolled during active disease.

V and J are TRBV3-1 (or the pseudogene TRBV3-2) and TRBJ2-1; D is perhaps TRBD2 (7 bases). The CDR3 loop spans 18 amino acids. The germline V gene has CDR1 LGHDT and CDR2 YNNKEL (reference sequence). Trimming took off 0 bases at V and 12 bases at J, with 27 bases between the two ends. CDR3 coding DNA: TGTGCCAGCAGCCAAGAAAGGGGGAGGGACATTCCCTCCAGCACGCAGTTCTTC. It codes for CASSQERGRDIPSSTQFF.

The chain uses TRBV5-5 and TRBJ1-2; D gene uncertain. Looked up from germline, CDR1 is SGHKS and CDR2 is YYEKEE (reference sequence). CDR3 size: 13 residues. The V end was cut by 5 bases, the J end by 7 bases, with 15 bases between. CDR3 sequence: CASRTPLSGGYTF. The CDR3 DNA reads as TGTGCCAGCAGAACCCCACTTTCGGGTGGCTACACCTTC.

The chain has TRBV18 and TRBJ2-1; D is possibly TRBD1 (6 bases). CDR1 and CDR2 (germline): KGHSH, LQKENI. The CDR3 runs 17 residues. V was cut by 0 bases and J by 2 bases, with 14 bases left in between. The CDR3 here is CASSPPGQRQTYNEQFF. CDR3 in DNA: TGTGCCAGCTCACCACCAGGACAGAGGCAAACCTACAATGAGCAGTTCTTC.

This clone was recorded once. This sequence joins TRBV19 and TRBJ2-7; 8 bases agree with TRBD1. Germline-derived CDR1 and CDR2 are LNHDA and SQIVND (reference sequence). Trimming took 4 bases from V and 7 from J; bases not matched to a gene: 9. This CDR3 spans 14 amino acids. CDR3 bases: TGTGCCAGTAGTACGGACAGGGAGTCGGGTGAGCAGTACTTC. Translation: CASSTDRESGEQYF.

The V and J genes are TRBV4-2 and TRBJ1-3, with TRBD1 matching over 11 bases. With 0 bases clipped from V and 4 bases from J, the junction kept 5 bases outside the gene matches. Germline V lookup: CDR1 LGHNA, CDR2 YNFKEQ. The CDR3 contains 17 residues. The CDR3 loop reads CASSQDGQGARGNTIYF. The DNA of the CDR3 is TGTGCCAGCAGCCAAGACGGACAGGGGGCGCGGGGAAACACCATATATTTT.

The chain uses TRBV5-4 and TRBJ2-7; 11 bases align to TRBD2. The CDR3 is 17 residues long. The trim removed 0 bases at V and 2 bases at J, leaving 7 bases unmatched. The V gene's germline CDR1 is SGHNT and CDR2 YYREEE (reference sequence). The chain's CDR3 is CASSLGLAGGRPYEQYF. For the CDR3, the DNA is TGTGCCAGCAGCTTGGGGCTAGCGGGAGGACGACCCTACGAGCAGTACTTC.

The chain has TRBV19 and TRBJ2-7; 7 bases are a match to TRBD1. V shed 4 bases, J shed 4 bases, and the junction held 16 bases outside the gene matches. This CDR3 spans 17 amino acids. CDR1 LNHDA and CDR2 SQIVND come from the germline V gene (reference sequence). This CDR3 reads CASSTGQVLSPTYEQYF. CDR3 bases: TGTGCCAGTAGTACCGGACAGGTTCTCTCTCCTACTTACGAGCAGTACTTC.

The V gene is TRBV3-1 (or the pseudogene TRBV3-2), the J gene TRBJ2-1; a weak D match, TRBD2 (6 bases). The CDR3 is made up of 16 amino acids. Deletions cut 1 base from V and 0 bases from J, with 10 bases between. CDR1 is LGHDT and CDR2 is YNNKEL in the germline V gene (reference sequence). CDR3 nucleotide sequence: TGTGCCAGCAGCCAAGCGGTAGCGGTCTCCTACAATGAGCAGTTCTTC. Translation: CASSQAVAVSYNEQFF.

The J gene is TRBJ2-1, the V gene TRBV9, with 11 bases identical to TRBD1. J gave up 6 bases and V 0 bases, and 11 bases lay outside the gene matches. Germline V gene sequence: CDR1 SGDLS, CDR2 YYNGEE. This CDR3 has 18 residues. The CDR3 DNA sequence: TGTGCCAGCAGCGTAGCAATTATGGAAGGACAGGGGGCCAATGAGCAGTTCTTC. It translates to CASSVAIMEGQGANEQFF.

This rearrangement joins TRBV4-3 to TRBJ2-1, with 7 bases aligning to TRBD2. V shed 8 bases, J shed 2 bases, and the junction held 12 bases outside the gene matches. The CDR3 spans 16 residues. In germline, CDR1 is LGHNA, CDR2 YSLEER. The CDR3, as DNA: TGCGCCAGCTCGCGCTCGAGCGGGACCACCTACAATGAGCAGTTCTTC. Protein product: CASSRSSGTTYNEQFF.

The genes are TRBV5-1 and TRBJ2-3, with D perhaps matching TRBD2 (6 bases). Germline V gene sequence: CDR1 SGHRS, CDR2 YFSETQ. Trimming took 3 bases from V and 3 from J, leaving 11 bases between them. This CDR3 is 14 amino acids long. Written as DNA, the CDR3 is TGCGCCAGCAGCTCTAGCGCAGTAACAGATACGCAGTATTTT. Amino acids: CASSSSAVTDTQYF.